Listed here are 27 T cell receptor beta chains from one sample, sequenced in a study of blood T cell repertoires in COVID-19. Using immunoSEQ multiplex PCR, the repertoire was profiled, and TCRdb retains in-frame clones only, with some absent. Of roughly 200,000 clones in the sample, roughly 90% were seen once. The material sequenced was peripheral blood. Every receptor here comes from a young man with active or convalescent COVID-19.

The genes are TRBV19 and TRBJ2-7; TRBD1 might be the D (5 bases). Germline V gives CDR1 LNHDA, CDR2 SQIVND (reference sequence). V was shortened by 1 base and J by 2 bases, with 9 bases between the two germline ends. This CDR3 region has 14 residues. The CDR3 DNA reads as TGTGCCAGTAGTATAGGGACATCCCCCTACGAGCAGTACTTC. Protein product: CASSIGTSPYEQYF.

Points on this clone: The junction and the germline gene differ at one end; a read error may be behind it. The chain has TRBV7-2 and TRBJ2-3; 10 nucleotides line up with TRBD2. CDR1 and CDR2 (germline): SGHTA, FQGNSA. The CDR3 length is 15 residues. The chain's CDR3 is CASSLAGARTDTQYF. The CDR3 nucleotides are TGTGCCAGCAGCCTAGCGGGGGCCAGAACAGATACGCAGTATTTT.

This clone has a single count. V usage is TRBV13 and J usage is TRBJ2-7; 8 nucleotides agree with TRBD1. The germline V gene has CDR1 PRHDT and CDR2 FYEKMQ (reference sequence). The V segment lost 5 bases and the J segment 2 bases; nucleotides outside the gene matches: 8. The CDR3 totals 15 residues. The CDR3 DNA sequence: TGTGCCAGCAGCCCTCAAAAACAGGGGGCCTACGAGCAGTACTTC. Translated: CASSPQKQGAYEQYF.

The V gene is TRBV19, the J gene TRBJ2-1; 8 nucleotides agree with TRBD2. Germline lookup yields CDR1 LNHDA and CDR2 SQIVND (reference sequence). With 6 bases clipped from V and 0 bases from J, the junction kept 7 bases outside the gene matches. CDR3 length: 16 amino acids. CDR3 nucleotides: TGTGCCAGTAGCCCACGGACTAGCAGCTCCTACAATGAGCAGTTCTTC. This encodes CASSPRTSSSYNEQFF.

The rearrangement uses TRBV6-5 and TRBJ2-7; TRBD2 matches at 12 bases. V lost 9 bases and J lost 4; bases outside the gene matches: 7. The CDR3 totals 14 residues. Germline V lookup: CDR1 MNHEY, CDR2 SVGAGI. CDR3 DNA: TGTGCCAGTAAACTCGGACTAGCGGGGTACGAGCAGTACTTC. This translates into CASKLGLAGYEQYF.

The V call is TRBV28, the J call TRBJ1-1; TRBD1 might be the D (5 bases). CDR1 and CDR2 (germline): MDHEN, SYDVKM. V was shortened by 7 bases and J by 5 bases, with 17 bases between the two germline ends. The CDR3 spans 14 residues. This CDR3 is CASTVWGVGTEAFF. CDR3 DNA sequence: TGTGCCAGCACCGTATGGGGGGTTGGGACTGAAGCTTTCTTT.

V gene TRBV6-5 combines with J gene TRBJ2-1; D is possibly TRBD1 (6 bases). V was clipped by 7 bases and J by 6 bases, with 10 bases between them. This CDR3 is 12 amino acids long. Per the germline V gene, CDR1 is MNHEY and CDR2 is SVGAGI. CDR3 sequence: CASTPGANEQFF. In DNA form, the CDR3 reads TGTGCCAGCACGCCAGGGGCCAATGAGCAGTTCTTC.

This chain connects TRBV3-1 (or the pseudogene TRBV3-2) to TRBJ1-1, with D uncertain. CDR1 and CDR2 from the germline V gene are LGHDT and YNNKEL (reference sequence). CDR3 size: 14 residues. The germline V and J ends were trimmed by 0 bases and 10 bases, with 15 bases remaining between them. The CDR3 is CASSQEATVGRAFF. The CDR3 DNA sequence: TGTGCCAGCAGCCAAGAGGCGACGGTCGGGAGAGCTTTCTTT.

This clone was seen more than once but under ten times. J is TRBJ2-2 and V is TRBV4-3, with a possible D match to TRBD2 (6 bases). The CDR3 length is 15 residues. Germline V gene sequence: CDR1 LGHNA, CDR2 YSLEER. With 6 bases removed from V and 2 bases from J, the gap between germline ends came to 13 bases. CDR3 residues: CASRRERANTGELFF. CDR3 sequence (DNA): TGCGCCAGCAGAAGAGAGCGGGCTAACACCGGGGAGCTGTTTTTT.

This sequence joins TRBV5-1 and TRBJ1-2, with D possibly being TRBD1 (5 bases). The CDR3 spans 13 residues. Germline V gene lookup returns CDR1 SGHRS and CDR2 YFSETQ. V lost 4 bases and J lost 9, with 16 bases in between. Here the CDR3 reads CASSQTGPDSYTF. The CDR3, as DNA: TGCGCCAGCAGCCAAACAGGACCGGATAGCTACACCTTC.

This rearrangement joins TRBV12-3 or TRBV12-4 to TRBJ2-7, with 9 bases that match TRBD2. The CDR3 consists of 13 residues. V dropped 4 bases and J dropped 8; count of bases not matched to a gene: 6. CDR3 protein: CASSSLGLAQQYF. DNA for the CDR3: TGTGCCAGCAGTTCCCTCGGACTAGCGCAGCAGTACTTC.

The chain joins TRBV18 to TRBJ1-2; a possible D gene is TRBD1 (6 bases). V was clipped by 6 bases and J by 1 base, with 15 bases between them. The CDR3 has 15 amino acids. Germline values: CDR1 KGHSH, CDR2 LQKENI. The CDR3: CASSPTGRLNYGYTF. CDR3 nucleotides: TGTGCCAGCTCCCCCACAGGGCGTCTTAACTATGGCTACACCTTC.

V and J are TRBV5-1 and TRBJ1-2; 7 nucleotides align to TRBD1. The CDR3 loop spans 17 amino acids. Germline CDR1 SGHRS, CDR2 YFSETQ. J gave up 3 bases and V 1 base, and 12 bases lay outside the gene matches. The CDR3 DNA reads as TGCGCCAGCAGCTTGCCCAGGAAGAGGGGGCGCGACTATGGCTACACCTTC. Its protein product is CASSLPRKRGRDYGYTF.

The gene calls are TRBV6-6 and TRBJ2-3; 8 bases align to TRBD1. J was trimmed by 1 base and V by 5 bases; bases with no gene match: 11. Germline V gene sequence: CDR1 MNHNY, CDR2 SVGAGI (reference sequence). The CDR3 is made up of 17 amino acids. CDR3 sequence reads: CASSQTGASWGTDTQYF. The CDR3 DNA reads TGTGCCAGCAGTCAGACAGGGGCCAGTTGGGGCACAGATACGCAGTATTTT.

The J gene is TRBJ2-7, the V gene TRBV12-3 or TRBV12-4, with 10 bases that match TRBD1. The CDR3 runs 13 residues. With V trimmed by 6 bases and J by 8 bases, 7 bases remained unmatched. CDR3 nucleotides: TGTGCCAGCAGCCGGGACAGGGGTAAGAAGCAGTACTTC. Its translation: CASSRDRGKKQYF.

V is TRBV7-8 and J is TRBJ1-2; the D is unclear. This CDR3 comprises 15 residues. With 1 base removed from V and 5 bases from J, the gap between germline ends came to 14 bases. Per germline, CDR1 SGHVS and CDR2 FQNEAQ. The CDR3 coding sequence is TGTGCCAGCAGCTTAGAGGCGGGAGACGGGTATGGCTACACCTTC. It translates to CASSLEAGDGYGYTF.

This clone came up once. The chain joins TRBV7-2 to TRBJ1-5; 9 nucleotides line up with TRBD1. The CDR3 is made up of 15 amino acids. J was trimmed by 7 bases and V by 3 bases; bases with no gene match: 7. Germline CDR1 is SGHTA and CDR2 is FQGNSA. The CDR3 DNA sequence: TGTGCCAGCAGCTTCGGGACAGGGACTAGACAGCCCCAGCATTTT. Residues: CASSFGTGTRQPQHF.

With respect to this clone: The same CDR3 also results from other DNA sequences found in this sample. The rearrangement links TRBV5-5 to TRBJ1-1, with 8 positions matching TRBD1. The CDR3 length is 18 residues. The V gene's germline CDR1 is SGHKS and CDR2 YYEKEE (reference sequence). The V segment lost 3 bases and the J segment 2 bases; nucleotides outside the gene matches: 15. The CDR3 reads CASSSLPPGTGLNTEAFF. CDR3 nucleotides: TGTGCCAGCAGCTCGTTACCCCCTGGGACAGGACTAAACACTGAAGCTTTCTTT.

A single count supports this clone. The chain couples TRBV6-1 to TRBJ1-2; 9 bases fit TRBD1. Germline V gene data show CDR1 as MNHNS and CDR2 as SASEGT. J lost 4 bases, V lost 5 bases, and 2 bases had no gene match. This CDR3 region has 13 residues. The CDR3 reads CASSNRGLYGYTF. The CDR3 DNA follows: TGTGCCAGCAGTAACAGGGGGCTCTATGGCTACACCTTC.

This clone was seen a few times. The genes are TRBV28 and TRBJ1-3; possible D gene TRBD1, 5 bases. Trimming cost V 5 bases and J 0 bases, with 17 bases left between them. The CDR3 runs 17 residues. CDR1 MDHEN and CDR2 SYDVKM come from the germline V gene. DNA for the CDR3: TGTGCCAGCAGTCCGAGGACACCCGACCACTCTGGAAACACCATATATTTT. Translated: CASSPRTPDHSGNTIYF.

The J gene is TRBJ2-7, the V gene TRBV21-1; the table names TRBD1, a call not compared with the DNA. TRBV21-1 is given as a pseudogene. The CDR3 has 13 residues. Written as DNA, the CDR3 is TGTGCCAGCAGCAGACAGAGCTCCTACGAGCAGTACTTC. As protein: CASSRQSSYEQYF.

This clone appeared a few times. The chain has TRBV3-1 (or the pseudogene TRBV3-2) and TRBJ1-2, with D perhaps TRBD1 (5 bases). The CDR3 is made up of 15 amino acids. CDR1 is LGHDT, CDR2 YNNKEL, per germline (reference sequence). Deletions cut 4 bases from V and 0 bases from J, with 12 bases between. The CDR3 region has the DNA TGTGCCAGCAGCCTAGGGGAAGTGGCTAACTATGGCTACACCTTC. As protein: CASSLGEVANYGYTF.

This chain connects TRBV2 to TRBJ1-5; tentative D call: TRBD1 (5 bases). CDR3 size: 14 residues. Germline assignment: CDR1 SNHLY and CDR2 FYNNEI. V was pared by 2 bases and J by 5 bases, with 10 bases between. The CDR3 DNA reads as TGTGCCAGCAGTGAAATCTCGGGGGATCAGCCCCAGCATTTT. The encoded protein is CASSEISGDQPQHF.

The chain couples TRBV19 to TRBJ1-2; 8 bases are shared with TRBD1. V shed 7 bases, J shed 6 bases, and the junction held 13 bases outside the gene matches. Germline V lookup: CDR1 LNHDA, CDR2 SQIVND (reference sequence). The CDR3 totals 15 residues. CDR3 coding DNA: TGTGCCAGTACCCCGGACAGGGAGCTACCCAATGGCTACACCTTC. It translates to CASTPDRELPNGYTF.

CDR3 protein: CASSEVTSGAFGELFF. The DNA for the CDR3 is TGTGCCAGCAGTGAAGTTACTAGCGGGGCTTTTGGGGAGCTGTTTTTT. This chain connects TRBV6-1 to TRBJ2-2; TRBD2 matches 10 bases. V was pared by 1 base and J by 8 bases, with 7 bases of the junction left unmatched. The CDR3 is 16 residues long. CDR1 is MNHNS and CDR2 is SASEGT in the germline V gene.

V and J are TRBV12-5 and TRBJ1-5; TRBD1 matches at 8 bases. Germline V lookup: CDR1 LGHNT, CDR2 FRNRAP. V gave up 3 bases and J gave up 10 bases; unmatched junction bases: 14. The CDR3 contains 16 residues. As DNA, the CDR3 is TGTGCTAGTGGTTTCCGACAGGGGAGAGAAATCAGCCCCCAGCATTTT. Protein sequence: CASGFRQGREISPQHF. Complete variable domain (other parts from reference TRBV12-5 and TRBJ1-5): DARVTQTPRHKVTEMGQEVTMRCQPILGHNTVFWYRQTMMQGLELLAYFRNRAPLDDSGMPKDRFSAEMPDATLATLKIQPSEPRDSAVYFCASGFRQGREISPQHFGDGTRLSIL.

This clone was seen a few times. V gene TRBV6-1 combines with J gene TRBJ2-5; 8 nucleotides align to TRBD2. After removal of 2 bases from V and 2 bases from J, the junction contained 4 bases not matched to a gene. CDR3 length: 15 residues. The germline CDR1 and CDR2 sequences are MNHNS and SASEGT. For the CDR3, the DNA is TGTGCCAGCAGTGAAACTTCGGGGGGGCAAGAGACCCAGTACTTC. Translating it yields CASSETSGGQETQYF.